This is a list of T cell receptor beta chains from one sample in a study of blood T cells in healthy people across ages. TCRdb processed the 5' RACE reads anew with MiXCR; each CDR3 protein has one entry. The table records about 760,000 distinct CDR3 sequences, roughly 25% of them present only once. The same sample was also used in a study of T cells of mothers and their children.

The specimen sequenced was blood. The receptor set was obtained from a boy aged 5-17 years in good health. CDR3s include the opening cysteine and the closing phenylalanine or tryptophan. Each record gives: V gene, J gene, D gene, clone size, CDR3 DNA, CDR3 protein. The D gene is left open where the match is weak. Clone size is stated in some rows and not others, as once, few, many or a class when expanded.

TRBV7-8	TRBJ2-3	TRBD1	-	TGTGCCAGCTTAGACATGGACAGGGGCACCTACCCAGATACGCAGTATTTT	CASLDMDRGTYPDTQYF
TRBV20-1	TRBJ2-1	TRBD1	once	TGCAGTGCTGTACCGACGGACAGGAGCCCTTACAATGAGCAGTTCTTC	CSAVPTDRSPYNEQFF
TRBV20-1	TRBJ2-1	TRBD2	few	TGCAGTGCTAGACCCCAGCGGGGCTCCTACAATGAGCAGTTCTTC	CSARPQRGSYNEQFF
TRBV20-1	TRBJ2-7	-	few	TGCAGTGCTATCAACGTAAATCCCTACGAGCAGTACTTC	CSAINVNPYEQYF
TRBV7-9	TRBJ2-5	-	-	TGTGCCAGCAGCTTCGCTACAGAACAAGAGACCCAGTACTTC	CASSFATEQETQYF
TRBV12-3/TRBV12-4	TRBJ2-1	-	few	TGTGCCAGCATGGACACCGAGAATGAGCAGTTCTTC	CASMDTENEQFF
TRBV11-3	TRBJ2-2	-	-	TGTGCCAGCAGCGGAGACATGGCCACCGGGGAGCTGTTTTTT	CASSGDMATGELFF
TRBV14	TRBJ1-4	-	-	TGTGCCAGCAGCCCCCTTGGCGGCCCTAATGAAAAACTGTTTTTT	CASSPLGGPNEKLFF
TRBV7-9	TRBJ2-7	-	few	TGTGCCAGCAGCCTCCCGTGGGAGGCTAGCGAGCAGTACTTC	CASSLPWEASEQYF
TRBV3-1	TRBJ2-7	-	few	TGTGCCAGCAGCCAAGATTTGAATGACGGCCGGGGAGAGCAGTACTTC	CASSQDLNDGRGEQYF
TRBV28	TRBJ2-5	TRBD2	many	TGTGCCTGCGCGACTAGCGGGAGGGCGGTAGAGACCCAGTACTTC	CACATSGRAVETQYF
TRBV15	TRBJ2-5	TRBD1	-	TGTGCCACCAGCCAAATCGGGACAGGGTCCGAGACCCAGTACTTC	CATSQIGTGSETQYF
TRBV29-1	TRBJ2-1	-	few	TGCGGCGCCACCGGTGCATACAATGAGCAGTTCTTC	CGATGAYNEQFF
TRBV29-1	TRBJ2-4	TRBD1	many	TGCAGCGTTGAAGAGAGGGGGCTCGCCAAAAACATTCAGTACTTC	CSVEERGLAKNIQYF
TRBV20-1	TRBJ2-1	TRBD2	-	TGCAGTGCTTACGGGACTAGCGACTACAATGAGCAGTTCTTC	CSAYGTSDYNEQFF
TRBV20-1	TRBJ2-7	-	-	TGCAGTCCCAAGTCCCTGGGTTACGAGCAGTACTTC	CSPKSLGYEQYF
TRBV4-1	TRBJ1-1	-	-	TGCGCCAGCAGCCTTACTACGGATACTTTGAACACTGAAGCTTTCTTT	CASSLTTDTLNTEAFF
TRBV12-3/TRBV12-4	TRBJ1-2	TRBD1	-	TGTGCCAGCTTACTAGGGGGCGGTTCATACTATGGCTACACCTTC	CASLLGGGSYYGYTF
TRBV20-1	TRBJ1-1	-	few	TGCAGTGCTCCCAAGAACACTGAAGTTTTCTTT	CSAPKNTEVFF
TRBV7-3	TRBJ2-7	-	-	TGTGCCAGCAGCTTAGGACAGATTGGTTCCTACGAGCAGTACTTC	CASSLGQIGSYEQYF
TRBV5-6	TRBJ2-7	TRBD1	-	TGTGCCAGCAGCGTTTCACAGGGGCCCTACGAGCAGTACTTC	CASSVSQGPYEQYF
TRBV5-5	TRBJ1-2	-	-	TGTGCCAGCAGCTTGGAAGGTGGCAGGCGGGATGGCTACACCTTC	CASSLEGGRRDGYTF
TRBV15	TRBJ2-5	-	few	TGTGCCACCAGCAGAGCCCCCCAGGGACCACAAGAGACCCAGTACTTC	CATSRAPQGPQETQYF
TRBV2	TRBJ2-5	-	-	TGTGCCAGCAGTGAGCCGGTGGCCCACTTGAGGGAGACCCAGTACTTC	CASSEPVAHLRETQYF
TRBV25-1	TRBJ2-3	-	few	TGTGCCAGCCCGACCTTAGTAAAACCGCAGTATTTT	CASPTLVKPQYF
TRBV4-3	TRBJ1-2	-	-	TGCGCCAGCAGCCAAGACACCGGGAACGGCCACACCTTC	CASSQDTGNGHTF
TRBV20-1	TRBJ2-1	-	-	TGCAGTGCGGCCCGGGCGGGATTCTCCTACAATGAGCAGTTCTTC	CSAARAGFSYNEQFF
TRBV14	TRBJ2-1	-	-	TGTGCCAGCAGCCAAGACTCGGCGGGCCTCTACAATGAGCAGTTCTTC	CASSQDSAGLYNEQFF
TRBV29-1	TRBJ2-1	-	few	TGCAGCGTCGGGACACCCTCCTACAATGAGCAGTTCTTC	CSVGTPSYNEQFF
TRBV2	TRBJ2-5	-	-	TGTGCCAGCAGTCAATGGGGAGGCGCGGGTGAGACCCAGTACTTC	CASSQWGGAGETQYF
TRBV7-2	TRBJ1-3	-	few	TGTGCCAGCAGCTTAGAGGCTGGCTCTGGAAACACCATATATTTT	CASSLEAGSGNTIYF
TRBV4-3	TRBJ2-3	-	-	TGCGCCAGCAGCCAAGATAGTGACTACACAGATACGCAGTATTTT	CASSQDSDYTDTQYF
TRBV28	TRBJ2-7	TRBD2	few	TGTGCCAGCAGCGTAGCGGGGGCCCACTACGAGCAGTACTTC	CASSVAGAHYEQYF
TRBV7-2	TRBJ1-5	TRBD1	few	TGTGCCAGCAGCACCACAGGGGGTCTCAGTCAGCCCCAGCATTTT	CASSTTGGLSQPQHF
TRBV10-3	TRBJ1-4	-	-	TGTGCCATCAGTGGCTTTGAGGAAAAACTGTTTTTT	CAISGFEEKLFF
TRBV9	TRBJ2-5	-	-	TGTGCCAGCAGCCCGGACTTCTTAGAGACCCAGTACTTC	CASSPDFLETQYF
TRBV6-5	TRBJ1-2	TRBD1	-	TGTGCCAGCAGTTACTCGATTTGGGGACAGGGGTATGGCTACACCTTC	CASSYSIWGQGYGYTF
TRBV11-2	TRBJ2-5	TRBD2	few	TGTGCCAGCAGCTTAGATCGGGCTAGCGGGAGTTCCTGGGAGACCCAGTACTTC	CASSLDRASGSSWETQYF
TRBV28	TRBJ1-5	-	-	TGTGCCAGCAGTTTGCCCGCAGGGAACCAGCCCCAGCATTTT	CASSLPAGNQPQHF
TRBV5-1	TRBJ2-1	TRBD2	few	TGCGCCAGCAGCCTAATAGCGGGAGTCTCCTACAATGAGCAGTTCTTC	CASSLIAGVSYNEQFF
TRBV28	TRBJ1-4	-	few	TGTGCCAGCAGTTCGCTTTGGGCGAGTGAAAAACTGTTTTTT	CASSSLWASEKLFF